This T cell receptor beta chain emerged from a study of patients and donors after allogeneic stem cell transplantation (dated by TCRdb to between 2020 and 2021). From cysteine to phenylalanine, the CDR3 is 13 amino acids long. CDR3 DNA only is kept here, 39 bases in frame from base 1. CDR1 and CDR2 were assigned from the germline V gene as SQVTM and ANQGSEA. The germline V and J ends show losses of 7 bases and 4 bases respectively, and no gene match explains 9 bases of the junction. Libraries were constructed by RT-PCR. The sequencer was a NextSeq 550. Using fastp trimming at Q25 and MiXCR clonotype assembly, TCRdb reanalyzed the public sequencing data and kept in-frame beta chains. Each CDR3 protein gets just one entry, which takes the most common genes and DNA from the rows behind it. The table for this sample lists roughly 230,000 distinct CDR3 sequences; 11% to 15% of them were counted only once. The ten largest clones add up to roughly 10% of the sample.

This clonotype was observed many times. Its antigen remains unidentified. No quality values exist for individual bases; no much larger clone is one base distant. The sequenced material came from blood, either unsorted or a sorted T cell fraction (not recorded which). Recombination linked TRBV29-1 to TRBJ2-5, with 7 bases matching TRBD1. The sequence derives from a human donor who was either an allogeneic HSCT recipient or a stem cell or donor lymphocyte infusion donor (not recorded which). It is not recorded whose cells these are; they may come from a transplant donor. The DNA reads TGCAGCGGTACGACAGGGCGAGGAGAGACCCAGTACTTC. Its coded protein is CSGTTGRGETQYF.